The sequence of this TCR beta chain was determined in a study of long-term antiretroviral therapy in people with HIV. The V gene end was trimmed by 2 bases and the J gene end by 7 bases; junction bases not matched to a gene: 11. This CDR3 contains 16 residues. Germline loops: CDR1 MNHNY, CDR2 SVGAGI (reference sequence). They ran version v3.0 of the immunoSEQ assay at survey level. Using immunoSEQ multiplex PCR, the repertoire was profiled, and TCRdb retains in-frame clones only, with some absent. Of 20,000 to 30,000 clones listed, about four fifths were seen once; the top ten hold 5.6%. This sample comprised unsorted PBMCs, obtained 0.7 years before starting antiretroviral therapy. The genes are TRBV6-6 and TRBJ1-5; 7 nucleotides align to TRBD1. This clonotype was obtained from a man under 40 with HIV. The CDR3 is CASSYGSGGLQQPQHF. The CDR3, as DNA: TGTGCCAGCAGTTACGGGTCAGGGGGACTTCAGCAGCCCCAGCATTTT.